This is a list of T cell receptor beta chains from one sample in a study of shared clonotypes between healthy human individuals. Sequencing was performed with immunoSEQ multiplex PCR; in TCRdb, only in-frame clones are kept and a portion is missing. The repertoire holds roughly 850,000 clones, 90% to 97% seen once, with about 0.25% in the top ten. The sample consisted of naive CD8+ T cells sorted from blood. The receptor set was obtained from a man between 25 and 39 years old in good health. Each CDR3 is given with its conserved first and last residue. Fields, in order: clone size, D gene, V gene, J gene, CDR3 protein, CDR3 DNA. A D gene is named only where the DNA matches it firmly. Some rows mark clone size as missing; the rest say once, few, many or name a class of expanded clone.

size: NA
D: TRBD2
V: TRBV27
J: TRBJ2-1
CDR3: CASSFSRLAGGPPINEQFF
DNA: TGTGCCAGCAGTTTTTCCCGACTAGCGGGAGGGCCCCCTATTAATGAGCAGTTCTTC

size: NA
D: NA
V: TRBV27
J: TRBJ2-7
CDR3: CASRVQGGGSYEQYF
DNA: TGTGCCAGCAGGGTTCAAGGGGGTGGCTCCTACGAGCAGTACTTC

size: NA
D: NA
V: TRBV6-5
J: TRBJ1-5
CDR3: CASSYSMGGQPQHF
DNA: TGTGCCAGCAGTTACTCGATGGGAGGCCAGCCCCAGCATTTT

size: NA
D: NA
V: TRBV5-4
J: TRBJ2-2
CDR3: CASSPSTGTGELFF
DNA: TGTGCCAGCAGCCCAAGTACGGGCACCGGGGAGCTGTTTTTT

size: NA
D: TRBD1
V: TRBV2
J: TRBJ1-5
CDR3: CAGRDSYSNQPQHF
DNA: TGTGCCGGCCGGGACAGCTATAGCAATCAGCCCCAGCATTTT

size: few
D: NA
V: TRBV5-6
J: TRBJ2-7
CDR3: CASSLTGAPYEQYF
DNA: TGTGCCAGCAGCTTAACGGGTGCACCCTACGAGCAGTACTTC

size: NA
D: NA
V: TRBV19
J: TRBJ2-2
CDR3: CASSIGTYTGELFF
DNA: TGTGCCAGTAGTATTGGGACATACACCGGGGAGCTGTTTTTT

size: NA
D: TRBD2
V: TRBV7-6
J: TRBJ2-5
CDR3: CASRPLAGDLETQYF
DNA: TGTGCCAGCAGACCTCTAGCGGGAGATCTAGAGACCCAGTACTTC

size: NA
D: TRBD2
V: TRBV11-2
J: TRBJ2-1
CDR3: CASSPPPERDVEQFF
DNA: TGTGCCAGCAGCCCTCCGCCAGAGCGGGACGTTGAGCAGTTCTTC

size: NA
D: NA
V: TRBV10-2
J: TRBJ2-3
CDR3: CASTPLLADTQYF
DNA: TGCGCCAGCACCCCCCTACTGGCGGATACGCAGTATTTT

size: NA
D: TRBD2
V: TRBV7-9
J: TRBJ2-1
CDR3: CASRAGGNNEQFF
DNA: TGTGCCAGCAGGGCGGGGGGTAACAATGAGCAGTTCTTC

size: NA
D: NA
V: TRBV7-9
J: TRBJ2-3
CDR3: CASSLLSETDTQYF
DNA: TGTGCCAGCAGCTTACTGTCAGAGACAGATACGCAGTATTTT

size: once
D: NA
V: TRBV7-8
J: TRBJ2-7
CDR3: CASSLPLSYEQYF
DNA: TGTGCCAGCAGCTTACCCCTCTCCTACGAGCAGTACTTC

size: NA
D: TRBD1
V: TRBV4-1
J: TRBJ2-5
CDR3: CASSPTGTGTETQYF
DNA: TGCGCCAGCAGCCCCACCGGGACAGGGACAGAGACCCAGTACTTC

size: once
D: NA
V: TRBV11-2
J: TRBJ2-7
CDR3: CASRIGVVSSYEQYF
DNA: TGTGCCAGCAGGATAGGGGTTGTCAGCTCCTACGAGCAGTACTTC

size: NA
D: NA
V: TRBV2
J: TRBJ2-7
CDR3: CASSPVVDYEQYF
DNA: TGTGCCAGCAGTCCGGTGGTGGACTACGAGCAGTACTTC

size: NA
D: TRBD2
V: TRBV27
J: TRBJ2-5
CDR3: CASSALTSGRLETQYF
DNA: TGTGCCAGCAGTGCACTGACTAGCGGGAGACTAGAGACCCAGTACTTC

size: NA
D: TRBD1
V: TRBV11-3
J: TRBJ2-1
CDR3: CASSLPGQGAGEQFF
DNA: TGTGCCAGCAGCTTACCGGGACAGGGGGCAGGTGAGCAGTTCTTC

size: once
D: TRBD1
V: TRBV7-9
J: TRBJ2-1
CDR3: CASSSPGQGGNEQFF
DNA: TGTGCCAGCAGCTCTCCGGGACAGGGTGGCAATGAGCAGTTCTTC